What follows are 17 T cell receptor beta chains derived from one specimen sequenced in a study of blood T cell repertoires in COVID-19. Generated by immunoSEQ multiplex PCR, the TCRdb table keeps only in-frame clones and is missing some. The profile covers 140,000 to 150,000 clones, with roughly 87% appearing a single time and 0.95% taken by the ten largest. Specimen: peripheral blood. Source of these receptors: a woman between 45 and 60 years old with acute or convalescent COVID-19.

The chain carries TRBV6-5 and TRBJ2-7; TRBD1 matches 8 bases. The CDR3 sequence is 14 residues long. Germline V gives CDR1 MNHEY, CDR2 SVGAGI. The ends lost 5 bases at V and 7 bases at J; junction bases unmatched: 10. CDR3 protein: CASSLGQGTREQYF. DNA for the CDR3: TGTGCCAGCAGTCTCGGACAGGGAACTCGGGAGCAGTACTTC.

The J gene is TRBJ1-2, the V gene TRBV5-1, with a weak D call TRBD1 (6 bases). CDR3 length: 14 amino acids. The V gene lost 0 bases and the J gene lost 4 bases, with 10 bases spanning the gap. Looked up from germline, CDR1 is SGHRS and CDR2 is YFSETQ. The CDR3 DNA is TGCGCCAGCAGCTTGGCAGGGGAATCCTATGGCTACACCTTC. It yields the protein CASSLAGESYGYTF.

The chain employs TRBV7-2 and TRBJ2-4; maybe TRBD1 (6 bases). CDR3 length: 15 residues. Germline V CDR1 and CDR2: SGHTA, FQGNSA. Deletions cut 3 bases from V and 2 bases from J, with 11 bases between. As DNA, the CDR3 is TGTGCCAGCAGCTTGGGCCAGGGGCCCAAAAACATTCAGTACTTC. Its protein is CASSLGQGPKNIQYF.

The CDR3 loop is CASSQDYRTEAFF. The CDR3 DNA follows: TGTGCCAGCAGCCAAGACTACAGAACTGAAGCTTTCTTT. This chain joins TRBV3-1 (or the pseudogene TRBV3-2) and TRBJ1-1; D gene ambiguous. CDR3 length: 13 amino acids. The germline gives CDR1 LGHDT, CDR2 YNNKEL (reference sequence). V lost 0 bases and J lost 5, with 7 bases in between.

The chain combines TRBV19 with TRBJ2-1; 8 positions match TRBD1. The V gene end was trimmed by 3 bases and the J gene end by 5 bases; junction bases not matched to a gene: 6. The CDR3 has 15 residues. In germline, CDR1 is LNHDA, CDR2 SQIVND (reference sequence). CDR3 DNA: TGTGCCAGTAGTATTGACAGGGGCACCCACAATGAGCAGTTCTTC. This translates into CASSIDRGTHNEQFF.

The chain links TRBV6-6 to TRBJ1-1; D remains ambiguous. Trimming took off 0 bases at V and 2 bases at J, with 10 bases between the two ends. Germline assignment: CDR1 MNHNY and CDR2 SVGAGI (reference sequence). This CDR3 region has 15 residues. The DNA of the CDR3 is TGTGCCAGCAGTTACTCTGCCACTTCTAACACTGAAGCTTTCTTT. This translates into CASSYSATSNTEAFF.

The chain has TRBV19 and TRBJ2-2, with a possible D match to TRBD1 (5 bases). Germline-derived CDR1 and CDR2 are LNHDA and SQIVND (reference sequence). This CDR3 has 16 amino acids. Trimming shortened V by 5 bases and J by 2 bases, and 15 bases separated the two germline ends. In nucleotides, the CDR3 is TGTGCCAGTAGTTACAGGCCTCTAGATAACACCGGGGAGCTGTTTTTT. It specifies CASSYRPLDNTGELFF.

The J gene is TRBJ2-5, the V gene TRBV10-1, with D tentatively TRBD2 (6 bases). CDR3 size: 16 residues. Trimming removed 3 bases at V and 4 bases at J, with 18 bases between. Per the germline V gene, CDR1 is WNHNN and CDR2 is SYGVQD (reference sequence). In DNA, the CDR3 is TGCGCCAGCAGTGAAGCCGTCGGGGGAAAGGGAGAGACCCAGTACTTC. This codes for CASSEAVGGKGETQYF.

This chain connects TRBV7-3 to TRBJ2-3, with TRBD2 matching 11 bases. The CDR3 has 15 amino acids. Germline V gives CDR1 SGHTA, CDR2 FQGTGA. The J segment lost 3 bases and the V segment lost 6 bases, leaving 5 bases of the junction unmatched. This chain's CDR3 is CASREIAGGTDTQYF. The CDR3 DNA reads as TGTGCCAGCAGGGAAATAGCGGGGGGGACAGATACGCAGTATTTT.

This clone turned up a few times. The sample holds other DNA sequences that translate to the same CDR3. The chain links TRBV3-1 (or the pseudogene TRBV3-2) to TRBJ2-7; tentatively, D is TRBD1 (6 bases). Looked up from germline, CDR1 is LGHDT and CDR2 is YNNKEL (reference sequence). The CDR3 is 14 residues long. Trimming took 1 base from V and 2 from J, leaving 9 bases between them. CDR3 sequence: CASSQGQGPYEQYF. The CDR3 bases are TGTGCCAGCAGCCAAGGCCAGGGGCCCTACGAGCAGTACTTC.

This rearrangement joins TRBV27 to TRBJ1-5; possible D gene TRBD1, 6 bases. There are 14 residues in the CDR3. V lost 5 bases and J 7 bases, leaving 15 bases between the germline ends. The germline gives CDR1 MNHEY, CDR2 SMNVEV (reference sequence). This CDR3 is CASSPTTGSQPQHF. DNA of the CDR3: TGTGCCAGCAGTCCAACGACAGGTTCGCAGCCCCAGCATTTT.

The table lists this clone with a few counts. CDR3 DNA: TGTGCCAGCAGTCGGGGGAATCTTGGTCGGAACTATGGCTACACCTTC. It yields the protein CASSRGNLGRNYGYTF. This chain connects TRBV27 to TRBJ1-2, with a weak D call TRBD1 (5 bases). V was shortened by 5 bases and J by 2 bases, with 18 bases between the two germline ends. Germline V gene sequence: CDR1 MNHEY, CDR2 SMNVEV (reference sequence). The CDR3 consists of 16 residues.

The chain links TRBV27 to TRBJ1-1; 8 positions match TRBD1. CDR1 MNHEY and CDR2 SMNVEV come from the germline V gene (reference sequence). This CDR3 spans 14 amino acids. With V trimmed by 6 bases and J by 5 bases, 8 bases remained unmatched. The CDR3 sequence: CASRLDRDRTEAFF. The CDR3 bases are TGTGCCAGCAGACTGGACAGGGATCGTACTGAAGCTTTCTTT.

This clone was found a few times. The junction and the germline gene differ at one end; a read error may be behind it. CDR3: CASTLGQGALNEQFF. CDR3 DNA: TGCGCCAGCACCTTGGGACAGGGGGCTCTCAATGAGCAGTTCTTC. The chain links TRBV5-1 to TRBJ2-1; 12 bases align to TRBD1. Germline CDR1 reads SGHRS; CDR2 reads YFSETQ. The CDR3 consists of 15 residues.

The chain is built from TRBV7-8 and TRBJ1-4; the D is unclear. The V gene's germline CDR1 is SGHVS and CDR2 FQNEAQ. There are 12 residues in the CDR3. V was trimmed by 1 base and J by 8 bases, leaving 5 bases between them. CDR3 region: CASSLVSEKLFF. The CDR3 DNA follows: TGTGCCAGCAGCTTAGTATCGGAAAAACTGTTTTTT.

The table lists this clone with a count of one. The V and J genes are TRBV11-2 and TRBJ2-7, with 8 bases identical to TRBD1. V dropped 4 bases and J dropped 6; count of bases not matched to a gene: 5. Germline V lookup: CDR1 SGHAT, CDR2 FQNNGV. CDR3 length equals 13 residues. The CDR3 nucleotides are TGTGCCAGCAGCTCGGGACAGGCCGGCGAGCAGTACTTC. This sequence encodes CASSSGQAGEQYF.

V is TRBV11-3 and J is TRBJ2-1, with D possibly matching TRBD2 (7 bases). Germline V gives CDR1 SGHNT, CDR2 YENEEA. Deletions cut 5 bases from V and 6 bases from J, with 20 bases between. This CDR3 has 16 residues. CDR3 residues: CASSQGGVGLGNEQFF. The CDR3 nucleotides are TGTGCCAGCAGCCAAGGGGGGGTAGGGTTGGGCAATGAGCAGTTCTTC.